Listed here are 2 T cell receptor beta chains from one sample, sequenced in a study of T cells in Graves' hyperthyroidism and ophthalmopathy. Regions amplified from RNA transcripts were the TCR beta CDR3 regions. An initial round of RT-PCR targeting the TCR CDR3 relied on the HTBI primer set. TCRdb ran MiXCR on the multiplex PCR reads and lists one entry per CDR3 protein. The sample yields approximately 710,000 distinct CDR3 sequences, about 18% seen once. Material: blood. These receptors all come from a man between 45 and 60 years old with Graves' hyperthyroidism.

This clonotype was detected many times. The chain employs TRBV19 and TRBJ2-2, with TRBD1 matching 7 bases. V lost 7 bases to trimming and J lost 2 bases; unmatched junction nucleotides: 7. This CDR3 contains 15 residues. CDR1 and CDR2 from the germline V gene are LNHDA and SQIVND (reference sequence). The CDR3: CASNMGQRNTGELFF. The CDR3 nucleotides are TGTGCCAGTAATATGGGACAGAGAAACACCGGGGAGCTGTTTTTT.

This clonotype was recorded many times. The chain recombines TRBV11-2 with TRBJ1-1, with a weak D call TRBD1 (6 bases). The CDR3 has 13 amino acids. Germline V gives CDR1 SGHAT, CDR2 FQNNGV. Trimming removed 4 bases from V and 6 bases from J, with 12 bases in between. The chain's CDR3 is CASSSETGPEAFF. As DNA, the CDR3 is TGTGCCAGCAGCTCGGAGACAGGCCCTGAAGCTTTCTTT.